Presented here are 11 T cell receptor beta chains from one specimen sequenced in a study of graft-versus-host responses after intestinal transplantation. Produced via immunoSEQ multiplex PCR; TCRdb's table is partial and in-frame only. The table includes more than 85,000 clones, around 92% detected once. These receptors' targets are unknown. The sample here was unstimulated CD8+ T cells sorted from spleen or lymph node cells, taken before transplant. The receptors were sampled from a human donor who was the organ donor for an intestinal transplant.

The rearrangement uses TRBV7-9 and TRBJ1-6; perhaps TRBD1 as D (6 bases). Per the germline V gene, CDR1 is SEHNR and CDR2 is FQNEAQ (reference sequence). The CDR3 contains 15 residues. V shed 5 bases and J shed 6 bases, with 14 bases lying between them. The chain's CDR3 is CASSPVQGSNSPLHF. The CDR3 DNA is TGTGCCAGCAGCCCAGTACAGGGAAGTAATTCACCCCTCCACTTT. The variable domain in full, with the rest retrieved from reference TRBV7-9 and TRBJ1-6, is DTGVSQNPRHKITKRGQNVTFRCDPISEHNRLYWYRQTLGQGPEFLTYFQNEAQLEKSRLLSDRFSAERPKGSFSTLEIQRTEQGDSAMYLCASSPVQGSNSPLHFGNGTRLTVT.

The gene calls are TRBV5-1 and TRBJ1-1; D may be TRBD1 (6 bases). The V gene lost 0 bases and the J gene lost 0 bases, with 6 bases spanning the gap. The CDR3 length is 14 residues. From germline, CDR1 is SGHRS and CDR2 YFSETQ. CDR3 protein: CASSLDRVNTEAFF. CDR3 DNA: TGCGCCAGCAGCTTGGACAGGGTGAACACTGAAGCTTTCTTT.

The genes are TRBV28 and TRBJ1-1, with D unclear. The CDR3 has 12 residues. V shed 2 bases and J shed 5 bases, with 6 bases lying between them. Germline values: CDR1 MDHEN, CDR2 SYDVKM. DNA of the CDR3: TGTGCCAGCAGTTTAACCGGGACTGAAGCTTTCTTT. It codes for CASSLTGTEAFF.

This chain connects TRBV18 to TRBJ2-5; TRBD2 might be the D (5 bases). Trimming pared 3 bases from V and 0 bases from J, leaving 11 bases between. Germline values: CDR1 KGHSH, CDR2 LQKENI. This CDR3 is built from 15 residues. DNA of the CDR3: TGTGCCAGCTCACCCGACGTCGGGGACCAAGAGACCCAGTACTTC. Translated, it gives CASSPDVGDQETQYF.

The chain carries TRBV16 and TRBJ2-6; the D is unclear. Looked up from germline, CDR1 is KGHSY and CDR2 is FQNENV. This CDR3 contains 18 residues. The V end lost 1 base, the J end lost 0 bases, and 13 bases lay between the germline ends. CDR3 nucleotides: TGTGCCAGCAGCCAATGGCTCCAGTACCTCTCTGGGGCCAACGTCCTGACTTTC. Amino acids: CASSQWLQYLSGANVLTF.

The genes are TRBV2 and TRBJ1-5; TRBD1 aligns across 7 bases. Unmatched junction bases numbered 0, after V lost 7 bases and J lost 0 bases. The CDR3 extends over 13 amino acids. Looked up from germline, CDR1 is SNHLY and CDR2 is FYNNEI. The CDR3 reads CASKGASNQPQHF. The CDR3 DNA follows: TGTGCCAGCAAGGGGGCTAGCAATCAGCCCCAGCATTTT.

This chain joins TRBV25-1 and TRBJ2-7, with 7 bases lining up with TRBD1. Germline loops: CDR1 MGHDK, CDR2 SYGVNS. The CDR3 extends over 12 amino acids. J was trimmed by 4 bases and V by 4 bases; bases with no gene match: 1. CDR3 sequence (DNA): TGTGCCAGCAGTGGGGGACAGTACGAGCAGTACTTC. This codes for CASSGGQYEQYF.

The chain combines TRBV7-6 with TRBJ2-1, with D possibly matching TRBD2 (5 bases). V lost 5 bases, J lost 6 bases, and 11 bases lay in between. The CDR3 sequence is 13 residues long. CDR1 is SGHVS, CDR2 FNYEAQ, per germline. As DNA, the CDR3 is TGTGCCAGCAGCATAGGACTCCTCAATGAGCAGTTCTTC. Its translation is CASSIGLLNEQFF.

This clone appeared once. CDR3 nucleotides: TGTGCCAGCAGTCAGGGGACTAGCTTCCCTGCCCGGGAGCTGTTTTTT. Translation: CASSQGTSFPARELFF. V gene TRBV28 combines with J gene TRBJ2-2; 9 nucleotides line up with TRBD2. This CDR3 has 16 residues. The junction had 13 bases not matched to a gene; V was cut back by 5 bases and J by 9 bases. Per the germline V gene, CDR1 is MDHEN and CDR2 is SYDVKM.

The V call is TRBV30, the J call TRBJ1-4; 8 nucleotides agree with TRBD1. V trimming: 2 bases; J trimming: 6 bases; junction bases outside the gene matches: 14. Germline assignment: CDR1 GTSNPN and CDR2 SVGIG (reference sequence). The length of the CDR3 is 17 residues. The CDR3 here is CAWSPTLGTGPYEKLFF. CDR3 sequence (DNA): TGTGCCTGGAGTCCCACCCTGGGGACAGGCCCCTATGAAAAACTGTTTTTT.

The chain is built from TRBV7-9 and TRBJ2-7; 7 bases are shared with TRBD2. Trimming removed 5 bases from V and 3 bases from J; junction bases left unmatched: 10. The length of the CDR3 is 15 residues. Germline V CDR1 and CDR2: SEHNR, FQNEAQ (reference sequence). The CDR3 loop is CASSPRRDYLYEQYF. In nucleotides, the CDR3 is TGTGCCAGCAGCCCCAGGCGGGACTACCTCTACGAGCAGTACTTC.